This is a list of T cell receptor beta chains from one sample in a study of T cell responses to AZD1222 COVID-19 vaccine. TCRdb keeps only in-frame clones here, not all; method: immunoSEQ multiplex PCR. This repertoire shows roughly 190,000 clones, just over 90% found once; its top ten account for about 3.6%. The sequences come from peripheral blood, collected 28 days after the second dose of the MenACWY control vaccine. The receptors stem from an adult who received the MenACWY meningococcal vaccine as a control. CDR3s include the opening cysteine and the closing phenylalanine or tryptophan. The D gene is left open where the match is weak. Part of the rows lack a size; the others show once, few, many or a class for expanded clones.

J gene	clone size	V gene	D gene	CDR3 DNA	CDR3 protein
TRBJ2-7	NA	TRBV18	TRBD1	TGTGCCAGCTCCCCCAGGACAGGGGGAAAGTTCGAGCAGTACTTC	CASSPRTGGKFEQYF
TRBJ1-5	NA	TRBV28	NA	TGTGCCAGCATCAATATCGGAGGTCAGCCCCAGCATTTT	CASINIGGQPQHF
TRBJ1-5	few	TRBV27	NA	TGTGCCAGCAGCCAAGCAGGGAATCAGCCCCAGCATTTT	CASSQAGNQPQHF
TRBJ2-3	NA	TRBV19	TRBD2	TGTGCCAGTAGTTGGACTAGCACTTTGCGGGATACGCAGTATTTT	CASSWTSTLRDTQYF
TRBJ1-4	once	TRBV19	NA	TGTGCCAGTAGTGACCCGGGACGGGGTAATGAAAAACTGTTTTTT	CASSDPGRGNEKLFF
TRBJ2-2	NA	TRBV7-7	NA	TGTGCTAGCAGCTCCCGACCGGGAGCCGGGGAGCTGTTTTTT	CASSSRPGAGELFF
TRBJ1-1	few	TRBV27	NA	TGTGCCAGCAGTGCCCTAACACCGAACACTGAAGCTTTCTTT	CASSALTPNTEAFF
TRBJ1-5	NA	TRBV3-1/TRBV3-2	TRBD1	TGTGCCAGCAGCTTCGGACAGGTAGGGGGTCAGCCCCAGCATTTT	CASSFGQVGGQPQHF
TRBJ1-4	NA	TRBV19	NA	TGTGCCAGTAGTGGGACTTCTGGTGAAAAACTGTTTTTT	CASSGTSGEKLFF
TRBJ2-7	NA	TRBV5-1	NA	TGCGCCAGCAGCGTGGCCGGACAGTATTACGAGCAGTACTTC	CASSVAGQYYEQYF
TRBJ2-1	NA	TRBV7-8	NA	TGTGCCAGCAGCTTAGTCACCCAAAGCAATGAGCAGTTCTTC	CASSLVTQSNEQFF
TRBJ1-2	once	TRBV25-1	TRBD1	TGTGCCAGCAGTCTCCCAGGGGGGGTGGGCGGCTACACCTTC	CASSLPGGVGGYTF
TRBJ1-1	NA	TRBV30	NA	TGTGCCTGGAGTGTACAAGGGACTGAAGCTTTCTTT	CAWSVQGTEAFF
TRBJ2-1	NA	TRBV4-3	NA	TGCGCCAGCAGCCAAGCAGGCCAAGGGGGCTCCTACAATGAGCAGTTCTTC	CASSQAGQGGSYNEQFF
TRBJ1-2	NA	TRBV7-9	TRBD1	TGTGCCAGCAGCCAGACAGGGATGGGTGGCTACACCTTC	CASSQTGMGGYTF
TRBJ2-7	NA	TRBV29-1	TRBD2	TGCAGCGTCGGGACTAGCGGCTCCTACGAGCAGTACTTC	CSVGTSGSYEQYF
TRBJ1-4	few	TRBV5-1	TRBD1	TGCGCCAGCCGGACAGGGGGTAATGAAAAACTGTTTTTT	CASRTGGNEKLFF
TRBJ2-2	NA	TRBV4-1	NA	TGCGCCAGCAGCCATCTAAGCGGGGAGCTGTTTTTT	CASSHLSGELFF
TRBJ1-2	NA	TRBV5-1	TRBD1	TGCGCCAGCAGCTTGCCTCGGACAGGGAATAACTATGGCTACACCTTC	CASSLPRTGNNYGYTF
TRBJ1-3	NA	TRBV13	NA	TGTGCCAGCAGCTTAGGGACCGCAGGTTTGGGAGGAAACACCATATATTTT	CASSLGTAGLGGNTIYF
TRBJ2-5	NA	TRBV2	TRBD2	TGTGCCAGGGGTGGCGGGAGGGGAGAGACCCAGTACTTC	CARGGGRGETQYF
TRBJ2-5	once	TRBV6-2/TRBV6-3	TRBD2	TGTGCCAGCAGTTACTCGTTCGCGGGAGGTGGGGAGACCCAGTACTTC	CASSYSFAGGGETQYF
TRBJ1-1	once	TRBV18	NA	TGTGCCAGCTCAAGGGACGAGCCTGAAGCTTTCTTT	CASSRDEPEAFF
TRBJ1-1	NA	TRBV6-4	NA	TGTGCCAGCAGTGACGCGACCGGGCTTGAAGCTTTCTTT	CASSDATGLEAFF
TRBJ2-4	once	TRBV4-1	TRBD2	TGCGCCAGCAGCCAAATTCTCGGGGGGGCCAAAAACATTCAGTACTTC	CASSQILGGAKNIQYF
TRBJ1-1	NA	TRBV7-9	NA	TGTGCCAGCCAAGGGTACATGAACACTGAAGCTTTCTTT	CASQGYMNTEAFF
TRBJ2-7	once	TRBV28	TRBD2	TGTGCCAGCAGTCCCCATACTAGCGGATCCTCCTACGAGCAGTACTTC	CASSPHTSGSSYEQYF
TRBJ2-1	NA	TRBV19	TRBD2	TGTGCCACCACTCGCGGGAGGGCCGGGTACAATGAGCAGTTCTTC	CATTRGRAGYNEQFF
TRBJ2-4	NA	TRBV27	NA	TGTGCCAGCAGTTTCGGTCCGAACGGGGACATTCAGTACTTC	CASSFGPNGDIQYF
TRBJ1-1	NA	TRBV5-5	TRBD1	TGTGCCAGCAGCGGGACAGGTCGGGAAACTGAAGCTTTCTTT	CASSGTGRETEAFF
TRBJ2-7	NA	TRBV5-6	TRBD2	TGTGCCAGCAGCTTGGTTTTCGCGGGAGATGGGGAGCAGTACTTC	CASSLVFAGDGEQYF
TRBJ1-2	NA	TRBV27	NA	TGTGCCAGCCGGGGTGGAGGCTATGGCTACACCTTC	CASRGGGYGYTF
TRBJ1-6	NA	TRBV9	TRBD1	TGTGCCAGCAGCTTGTCACCCGGGACAGGGATTTCACCCCTCCACTTT	CASSLSPGTGISPLHF
TRBJ1-3	NA	TRBV19	NA	TGTGCCAGTAGAACAACAGAGGCCTCTGGAAACACCATATATTTT	CASRTTEASGNTIYF
TRBJ1-5	NA	TRBV28	NA	TGTGCCAGCAGTCCCGGGAACCGGGGCAGGGATCAGCCCCAGCATTTT	CASSPGNRGRDQPQHF
TRBJ1-5	NA	TRBV27	NA	TGTGCCAGCAGATCCTACGGCTGGGGTCGGGATAGCAATCAGCCCCAGCATTTT	CASRSYGWGRDSNQPQHF
TRBJ1-1	NA	TRBV6-5	NA	TGTGCCAGCAGTTACTCGCGCAGGGGCACTGAAGCTTTCTTT	CASSYSRRGTEAFF
TRBJ1-1	NA	TRBV7-2	NA	TGTGCCAGCAGCTTACGGGGAGACACGGACGAAGCTTTCTTT	CASSLRGDTDEAFF
TRBJ2-4	NA	TRBV11-2	NA	TGTGCCAGCAGCTTAGATCGCCAGACACTAGCCAAAAACATTCAGTACTTC	CASSLDRQTLAKNIQYF
TRBJ1-1	NA	TRBV18	NA	TGTGCCAGCTCACCATTATGGGGGTTACAGGGCCGCACTGAAGCTTTCTTT	CASSPLWGLQGRTEAFF
TRBJ2-7	NA	TRBV28	TRBD2	TGTGCCAGCAGTGGGGGGACTAGCGGATACTCCTACGAGCAGTACTTC	CASSGGTSGYSYEQYF
TRBJ2-1	NA	TRBV28	NA	TGTGCCAGCAGTTTCAATTACGGGACCCCCGCTCAGTTCTTC	CASSFNYGTPAQFF
TRBJ1-5	NA	TRBV19	TRBD1	TGTGCCAGTATTCTTACCTCCGGGACAGGGAATCAGCCCCAGCATTTT	CASILTSGTGNQPQHF
TRBJ2-3	once	TRBV5-6	NA	TGTGCCAGCAGCTTGGCGAGGGGACGCACAGATACGCAGTATTTT	CASSLARGRTDTQYF
TRBJ2-1	NA	TRBV30	NA	TGTGCCTGGAGTGTAGAGGAGGGACGGGAGCAGTTCTTC	CAWSVEEGREQFF
TRBJ1-2	NA	TRBV7-7	NA	TGTGCTAGCAGCGAACCGGGGGAGGTTGGCTACACCTTC	CASSEPGEVGYTF
TRBJ2-3	NA	TRBV4-2	TRBD2	TGTGCCAGCAGCCAAGAAGGGACCGGACTAGCGGACACAGATACGCAGTATTTT	CASSQEGTGLADTDTQYF
TRBJ1-4	NA	TRBV30	NA	TGTGCCTGGAGTGAAATGCGAGAAAAACTGTTTTTT	CAWSEMREKLFF
TRBJ2-5	NA	TRBV7-9	NA	TGTGCCAGCAGCTTAGGGGGGGTGGAGACCCAGTACTTC	CASSLGGVETQYF
TRBJ2-2	NA	TRBV6-1	TRBD2	TGTGCCAGCAGTGAAGTACTAGCGGGAGGAAGGGGCACCGGGGAGCTGTTTTTT	CASSEVLAGGRGTGELFF
TRBJ1-6	NA	TRBV3-1/TRBV3-2	NA	TGTGCCAGCAGCCACTTAGGGGCGGCGGATAATTCACCCCTCCACTTT	CASSHLGAADNSPLHF
TRBJ1-5	NA	TRBV2	NA	TGTGCCAGCGGCGGATCGACAGCCCATAGCAATCAGCCCCAGCATTTT	CASGGSTAHSNQPQHF